This entry describes one T cell receptor beta chain. The antigen remains undetermined. These data come from a study of cytomegalovirus exposure and HLA in healthy donors. 60 Vbeta and 13 Jbeta primers were used in PCR. TCRdb keeps only in-frame clones here, not all; method: immunoSEQ multiplex PCR. The profile covers over 75,000 clones, with approximately 89% appearing a single time and 8.5% to 10% taken by the ten largest. Overall study findings and caveats: Reports indicated that the classifier achieved high specificity and sensitivity in diagnosing cytomegalovirus status.

Sequenced: PBMCs. The clonotype originates from a man under 40 in good health and CMV-seropositive.

The CDR3 bases are TGTGCCAGCTCCCCCCGACAGGTGCACACCGGGGAGCTGTTTTTT. It translates to CASSPRQVHTGELFF. The rearrangement uses TRBV27 and TRBJ2-2; tentatively, D is TRBD1 (6 bases). With 8 bases removed from V and 3 bases from J, the gap between germline ends came to 16 bases. Germline V gene sequence: CDR1 MNHEY, CDR2 SMNVEV (reference sequence). This CDR3 comprises 15 residues.